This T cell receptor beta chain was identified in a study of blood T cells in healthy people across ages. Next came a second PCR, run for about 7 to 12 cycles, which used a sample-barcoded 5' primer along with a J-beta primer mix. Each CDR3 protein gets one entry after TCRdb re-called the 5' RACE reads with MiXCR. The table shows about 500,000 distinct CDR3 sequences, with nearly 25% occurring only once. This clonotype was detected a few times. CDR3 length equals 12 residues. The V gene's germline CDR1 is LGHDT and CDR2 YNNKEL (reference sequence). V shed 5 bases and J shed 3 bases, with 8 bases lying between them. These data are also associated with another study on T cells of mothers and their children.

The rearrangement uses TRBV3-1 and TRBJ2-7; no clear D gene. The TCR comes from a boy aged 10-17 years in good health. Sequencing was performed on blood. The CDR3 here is CASSFPNYEQYF. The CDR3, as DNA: TGTGCCAGCAGCTTCCCTAACTACGAGCAGTACTTC.